This note documents a single TCR beta chain sequence. This sample was taken from a study of blood T cell repertoires in COVID-19. About the research overall: Acute-phase and convalescent COVID-19 samples originated in the United States, Italy and Spain.

Germline-derived CDR1 and CDR2 are LNHNV and YYDKDF (reference sequence). V dropped 4 bases and J dropped 6 bases, with 16 bases sitting between them. This CDR3 is 15 amino acids long. Measured with immunoSEQ multiplex PCR; TCRdb has only the in-frame clones, and not every one. The sample has almost 250,000 clones, around 86% seen once. This sequence joins TRBV15 and TRBJ1-5; D perhaps matches TRBD1 (5 bases). The receptor was derived from an elderly woman with COVID-19, enrolled during active disease. Source material: peripheral blood. The CDR3 DNA sequence: TGTGCCACCAGCAAAACGACAGTTTCAGCTCAGCCCCAGCATTTT. This sequence encodes CATSKTTVSAQPQHF.